This T cell receptor (beta chain) was identified during a study of T cell repertoires in cytomegalovirus infection. Study background: In the study, CMV epitopes included recently identified HLA-C-restricted and well-studied HLA-B-restricted ones. Public signatures in TCR beta pointed to CMV infection and matching HLA type.

MiXCR, applied by TCRdb to the reads, yields one record per CDR3 protein. The table includes 450,000 to 650,000 distinct CDR3 sequences, 35% to 50% detected once. Study-level points and caveats: Dominating the ex vivo response were TCR beta clonotypes that were CMV-specific and HLA-C-restricted. Cumulative frequency of public TCR beta families picked out carriers of CMV plus the relevant HLA.

Points on this clonotype: Its specificity is unknown.

The germline V and J ends were trimmed by 2 bases and 5 bases, with 15 bases remaining between them. This CDR3 region has 15 residues. The chain recombines TRBV12-3 or TRBV12-4 with TRBJ1-2; D uncertain. This receptor was identified in a human donor in good health (CMV status not recorded). Some clones in this sample may be carry-over from other donors' samples. This specimen was cultured PBMCs, taken from culture after CMV antigen stimulation. The CDR3 spells CASSLPTRASYGYTF. In DNA form, the CDR3 reads TGTGCCAGCAGTTTACCGACCCGGGCGTCATATGGCTACACCTTC.